This TCR beta chain was observed in a study of human T cells and chemical hapten exposure. Study outcomes and limitations: Counts of expanded TCRs at PT1 were positively correlated with patch test score.

As to time point: patch test 2, 6 weeks after DPC sensitization. Sample treatment: therapeutic diphenylcyclopropenone sensitization with weekly scalp DPC. A note on this clonotype: Its antigen is unknown.

Each CDR3 protein is one row after TCRdb ran MiXCR on the RACE reads. The data hold 69,000 or so distinct CDR3 sequences, with about 9.3% observed a single time. The germline gives CDR1 SEHNR, CDR2 FQNEAQ (reference sequence). Trimming left V 6 bases short and J 0 bases short, with 15 bases between. The CDR3 sequence is 16 residues long. The sequencing used whole blood, collected in connection with sensitization to the hapten diphenylcyclopropenone (DPC). The TCR originated in a woman aged 45-60 years with alopecia areata. Some clones in this sample may be carry-over from other donors' samples. The chain links TRBV7-9 to TRBJ2-1; D is possibly TRBD2 (6 bases). CDR3 residues: CASSPPGGSSYNEQFF. The CDR3 coding sequence is TGTGCCAGCAGTCCACCCGGGGGAAGCTCCTACAATGAGCAGTTCTTC.